This TCR beta chain came from a study of blood T cell repertoires in COVID-19. Across the whole study: Acute-phase and convalescent COVID-19 samples originated in the United States, Italy and Spain.

Participants' reported clinical history set cohort assignment. This clone came up a few times. Source study methods: Counts of nucleated cells, estimated from reference gene primer amplification, were obtained. Generated by immunoSEQ multiplex PCR, the TCRdb table keeps only in-frame clones and is missing some. The V and J calls and clone size were taken over from that table, and D and trimming were inferred from the DNA. The sample has 150,000 to 200,000 clones, approximately 80% seen once; the top ten hold roughly 5%. V lost 4 bases and J lost 3, with 9 bases in between. The CDR3 consists of 13 residues. CDR1 is SGHTA, CDR2 FQGNSA, per germline.

This chain links TRBV7-2 with TRBJ1-2; D is perhaps TRBD1 (5 bases). Sequencing input: PBMCs or T cells enriched from blood (not recorded which). This TCR was sampled from a woman in her sixties with acute COVID-19. The CDR3: CASSSQGYYGYTF. The CDR3 DNA reads as TGTGCCAGCAGCTCCCAGGGCTACTATGGCTACACCTTC.